This T cell receptor beta chain stems from a study of neurological immune-mediated disorders. Overall study results and limits: Multiple sclerosis, the disease with the least TCR clonal expansion, fell below healthy controls, whereas HTLV-1-associated myelopathy showed the most.

This clonotype was detected many times. Its matching antigen is unknown. Time point meaning: longitudinal time-point 3. The unsorted libraries originated from 2 million PBMCs kept at -80 C. Synthesis of cDNA was performed by 5'RACE using 10-nucleotide random UMIs. In every sequencing run, more than 170 million TCR-beta sequences were generated from 15-18 subjects. MiXCR was run by TCRdb on the 5' RACE reads, yielding one entry per CDR3 protein. Of 53,000 or so distinct CDR3 sequences in the sample, roughly 8.3% were seen once. The source is a middle-aged woman in good health. What was sequenced was PBMCs.

CDR3 amino acids: CSATESYGYTF. CDR3 in DNA: TGCAGTGCTACCGAAAGTTATGGCTACACCTTC. The genes are TRBV20-1 and TRBJ1-2; D is undetermined. The germline V gene encodes CDR1 DFQATT and CDR2 SNEGSKA (reference sequence). This CDR3 is built from 11 residues. Trimming stripped 4 bases from V and 5 bases from J, with 8 bases between.